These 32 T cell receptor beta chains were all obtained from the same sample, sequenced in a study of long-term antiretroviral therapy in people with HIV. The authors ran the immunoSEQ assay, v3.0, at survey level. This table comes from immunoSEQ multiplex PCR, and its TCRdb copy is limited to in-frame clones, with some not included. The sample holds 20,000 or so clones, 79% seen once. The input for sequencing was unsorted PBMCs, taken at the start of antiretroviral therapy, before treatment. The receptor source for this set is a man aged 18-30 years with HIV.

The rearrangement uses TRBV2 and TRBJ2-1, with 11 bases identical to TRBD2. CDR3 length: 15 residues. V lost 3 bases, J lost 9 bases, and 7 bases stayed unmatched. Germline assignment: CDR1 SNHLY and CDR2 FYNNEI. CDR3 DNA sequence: TGTGCCAGCAGTGAGATAGCGGGAGGGTCGGGTGAGCAGTTCTTC. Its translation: CASSEIAGGSGEQFF.

In nucleotides, the CDR3 is TGCGCCAGCAGCCCCAGGACAGGGGGCGGCGAGCAGTACTTC. Amino acids: CASSPRTGGGEQYF. The J gene is TRBJ2-7, the V gene TRBV5-1; TRBD1 agrees at 11 bases. V was pared by 4 bases and J by 6 bases, with 6 bases of the junction left unmatched. Germline CDR1 is SGHRS and CDR2 is YFSETQ. This CDR3 comprises 14 residues.

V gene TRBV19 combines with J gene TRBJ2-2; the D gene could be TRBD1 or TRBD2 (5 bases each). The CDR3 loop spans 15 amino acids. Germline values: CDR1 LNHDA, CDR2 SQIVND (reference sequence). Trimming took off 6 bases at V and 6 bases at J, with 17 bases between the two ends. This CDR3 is CASSHSGTRPGELFF. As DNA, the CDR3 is TGTGCCAGTAGCCACTCCGGGACCAGGCCCGGGGAGCTGTTTTTT.

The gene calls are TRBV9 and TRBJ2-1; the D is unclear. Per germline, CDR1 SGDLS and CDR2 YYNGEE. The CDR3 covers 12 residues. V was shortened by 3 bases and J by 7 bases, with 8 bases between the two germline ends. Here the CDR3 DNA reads TGTGCCAGCAGCGCATCCCTAAATGAGCAGTTCTTC. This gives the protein CASSASLNEQFF.

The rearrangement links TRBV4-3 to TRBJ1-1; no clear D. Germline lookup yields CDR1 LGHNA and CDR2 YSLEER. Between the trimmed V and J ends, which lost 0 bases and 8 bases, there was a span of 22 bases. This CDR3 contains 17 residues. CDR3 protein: CASSQDLLTSVGIEAFF. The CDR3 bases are TGCGCCAGCAGCCAAGATTTACTAACATCCGTGGGGATAGAAGCTTTCTTT.

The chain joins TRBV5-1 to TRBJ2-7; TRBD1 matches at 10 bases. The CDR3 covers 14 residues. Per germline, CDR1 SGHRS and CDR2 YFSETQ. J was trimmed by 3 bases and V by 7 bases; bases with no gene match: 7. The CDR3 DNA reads TGCGCCAGCTTTGCCGGGACAGGGGTCTACGAGCAGTACTTC. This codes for CASFAGTGVYEQYF. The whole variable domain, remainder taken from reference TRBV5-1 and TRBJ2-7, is KAGVTQTPRYLIKTRGQQVTLSCSPISGHRSVSWYQQTPGQGLQFLFEYFSETQRNKGNFPGRFSGRQFSNSRSEMNVSTLELGDSALYLCASFAGTGVYEQYFGPGTRLTVT.

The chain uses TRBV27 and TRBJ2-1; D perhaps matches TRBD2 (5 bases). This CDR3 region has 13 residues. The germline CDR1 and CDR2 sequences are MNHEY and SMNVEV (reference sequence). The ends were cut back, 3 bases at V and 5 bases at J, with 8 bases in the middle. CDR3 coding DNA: TGTGCCAGCAGTTTCCTCGGGGACAATGAGCAGTTCTTC. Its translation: CASSFLGDNEQFF.

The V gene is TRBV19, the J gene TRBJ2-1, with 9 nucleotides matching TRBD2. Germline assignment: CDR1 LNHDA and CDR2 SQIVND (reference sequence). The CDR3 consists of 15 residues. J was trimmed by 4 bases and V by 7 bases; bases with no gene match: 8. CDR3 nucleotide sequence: TGTGCCAGTACGGATGCGACTAGCGGATACAATGAGCAGTTCTTC. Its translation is CASTDATSGYNEQFF.

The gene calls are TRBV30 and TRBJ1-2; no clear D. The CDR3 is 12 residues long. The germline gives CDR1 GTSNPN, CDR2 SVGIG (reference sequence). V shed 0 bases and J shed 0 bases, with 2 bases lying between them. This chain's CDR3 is CAWSVSNYGYTF. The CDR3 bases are TGTGCCTGGAGTGTATCTAACTATGGCTACACCTTC.

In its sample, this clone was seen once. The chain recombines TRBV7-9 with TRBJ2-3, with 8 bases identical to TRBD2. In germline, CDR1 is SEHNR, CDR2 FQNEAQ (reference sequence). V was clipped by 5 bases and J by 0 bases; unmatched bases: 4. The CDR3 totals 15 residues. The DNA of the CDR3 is TGTGCCAGCAGCCCTACTAGCGGCAGCACAGATACGCAGTATTTT. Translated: CASSPTSGSTDTQYF.

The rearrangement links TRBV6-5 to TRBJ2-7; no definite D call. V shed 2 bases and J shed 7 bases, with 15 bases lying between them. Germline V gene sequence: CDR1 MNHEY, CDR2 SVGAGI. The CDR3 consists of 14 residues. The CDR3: CASSYSRSETEQYF. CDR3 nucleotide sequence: TGTGCCAGCAGTTACAGCCGGTCGGAGACGGAGCAGTACTTC.

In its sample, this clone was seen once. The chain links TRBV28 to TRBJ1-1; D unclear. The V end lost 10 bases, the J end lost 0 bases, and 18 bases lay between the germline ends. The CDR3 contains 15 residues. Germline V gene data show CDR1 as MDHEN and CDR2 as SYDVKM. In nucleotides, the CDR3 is TGTGCCACCGATACCCAAGACGGCATGAACACTGAAGCTTTCTTT. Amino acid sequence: CATDTQDGMNTEAFF.

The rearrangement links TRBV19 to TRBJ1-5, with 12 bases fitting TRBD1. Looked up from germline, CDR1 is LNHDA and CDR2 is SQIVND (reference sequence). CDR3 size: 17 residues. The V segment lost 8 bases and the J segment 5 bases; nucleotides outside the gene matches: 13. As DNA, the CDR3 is TGTGCCAGTTTCCCCCGCGGGACAGGGGGCAACCATCAGCCCCAGCATTTT. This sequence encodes CASFPRGTGGNHQPQHF.

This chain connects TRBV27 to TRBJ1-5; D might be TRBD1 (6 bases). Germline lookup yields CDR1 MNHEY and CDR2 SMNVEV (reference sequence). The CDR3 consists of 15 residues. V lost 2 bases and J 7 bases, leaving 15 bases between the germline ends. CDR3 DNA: TGTGCCAGCAGTTTAGGGGGGACAAGTACGCAGCCCCAGCATTTT. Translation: CASSLGGTSTQPQHF.

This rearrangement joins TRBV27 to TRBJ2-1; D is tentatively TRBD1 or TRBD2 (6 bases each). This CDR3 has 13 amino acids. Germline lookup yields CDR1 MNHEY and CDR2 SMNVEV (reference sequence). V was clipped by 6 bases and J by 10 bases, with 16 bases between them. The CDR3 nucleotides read TGTGCCAGCAGCCGCAGGGGCGCGGGGGAGCAGTTCTTC. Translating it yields CASSRRGAGEQFF.

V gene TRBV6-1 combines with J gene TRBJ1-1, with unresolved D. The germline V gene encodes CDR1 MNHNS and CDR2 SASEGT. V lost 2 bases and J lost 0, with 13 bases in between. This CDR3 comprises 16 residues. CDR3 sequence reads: CASSERRTGMNTEAFF. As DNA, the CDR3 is TGTGCCAGCAGTGAACGTCGTACGGGTATGAACACTGAAGCTTTCTTT.

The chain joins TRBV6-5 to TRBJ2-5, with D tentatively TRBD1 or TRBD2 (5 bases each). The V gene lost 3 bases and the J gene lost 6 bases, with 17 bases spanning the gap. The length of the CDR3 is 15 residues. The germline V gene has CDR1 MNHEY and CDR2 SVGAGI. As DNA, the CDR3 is TGTGCCAGCAGTTATGGTCGGGACCGCGGCCAGACCCAGTACTTC. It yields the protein CASSYGRDRGQTQYF.

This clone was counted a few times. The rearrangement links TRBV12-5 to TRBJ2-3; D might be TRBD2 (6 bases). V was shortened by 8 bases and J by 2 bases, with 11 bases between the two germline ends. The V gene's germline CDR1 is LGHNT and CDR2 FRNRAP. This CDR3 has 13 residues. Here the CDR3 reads CASSGGYTDTQYF. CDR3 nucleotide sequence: TGTGCTAGTTCCGGGGGTTACACAGATACGCAGTATTTT. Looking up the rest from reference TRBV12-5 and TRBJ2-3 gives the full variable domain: DARVTQTPRHKVTEMGQEVTMRCQPILGHNTVFWYRQTMMQGLELLAYFRNRAPLDDSGMPKDRFSAEMPDATLATLKIQPSEPRDSAVYFCASSGGYTDTQYFGPGTRLTVL.

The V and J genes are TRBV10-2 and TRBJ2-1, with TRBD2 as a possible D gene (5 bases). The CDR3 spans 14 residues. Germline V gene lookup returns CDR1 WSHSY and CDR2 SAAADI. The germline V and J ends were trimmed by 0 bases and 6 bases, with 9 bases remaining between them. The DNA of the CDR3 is TGCGCCAGCAGTGAGTCTTTGACTATCAATGAGCAGTTCTTC. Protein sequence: CASSESLTINEQFF.

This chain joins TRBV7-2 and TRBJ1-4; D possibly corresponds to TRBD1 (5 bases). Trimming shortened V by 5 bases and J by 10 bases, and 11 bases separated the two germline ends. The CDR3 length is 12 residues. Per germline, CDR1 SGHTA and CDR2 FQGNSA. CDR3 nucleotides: TGTGCCAGCAGCCCAGACAGAGGAAAACTGTTTTTT. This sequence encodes CASSPDRGKLFF. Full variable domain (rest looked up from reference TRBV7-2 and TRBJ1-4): GAGVSQSPSNKVTEKGKDVELRCDPISGHTALYWYRQSLGQGLEFLIYFQGNSAPDKSGLPSDRFSAERTGGSVSTLTIQRTQQEDSAVYLCASSPDRGKLFFGSGTQLSVL.

As DNA, the CDR3 is TGTGCCAGCATGAGCGCGAGCGAGGAGACCCAGTACTTC. This translates into CASMSASEETQYF. V usage is TRBV6-5 and J usage is TRBJ2-5, with D unresolved. The germline CDR1 and CDR2 sequences are MNHEY and SVGAGI. The CDR3 length is 13 residues. V lost 7 bases and J 5 bases, leaving 14 bases between the germline ends.

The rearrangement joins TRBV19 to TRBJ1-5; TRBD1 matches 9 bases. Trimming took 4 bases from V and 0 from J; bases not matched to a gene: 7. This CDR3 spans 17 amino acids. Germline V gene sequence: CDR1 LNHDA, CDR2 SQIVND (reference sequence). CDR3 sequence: CASSTIDRGDSNQPQHF. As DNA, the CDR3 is TGTGCCAGTAGTACAATAGACAGGGGGGATAGCAATCAGCCCCAGCATTTT.

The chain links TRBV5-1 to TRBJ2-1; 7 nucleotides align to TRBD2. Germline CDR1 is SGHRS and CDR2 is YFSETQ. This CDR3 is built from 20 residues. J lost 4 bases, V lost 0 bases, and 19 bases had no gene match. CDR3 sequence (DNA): TGCGCCAGCAGCTTGGCCTGGGGAATTGGGACTAACCTTCATTACAATGAGCAGTTCTTC. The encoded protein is CASSLAWGIGTNLHYNEQFF. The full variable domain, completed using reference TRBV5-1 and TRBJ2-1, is KAGVTQTPRYLIKTRGQQVTLSCSPISGHRSVSWYQQTPGQGLQFLFEYFSETQRNKGNFPGRFSGRQFSNSRSEMNVSTLELGDSALYLCASSLAWGIGTNLHYNEQFFGPGTRLTVL.

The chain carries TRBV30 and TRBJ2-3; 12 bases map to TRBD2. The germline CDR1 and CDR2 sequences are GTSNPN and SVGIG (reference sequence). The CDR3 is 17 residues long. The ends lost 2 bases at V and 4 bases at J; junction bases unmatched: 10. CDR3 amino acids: CAWSLASGRAGPDTQYF. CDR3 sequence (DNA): TGTGCCTGGAGTTTGGCTAGCGGGAGGGCGGGGCCAGATACGCAGTATTTT. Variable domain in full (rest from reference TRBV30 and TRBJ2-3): SQTIHQWPATLVQPVGSPLSLECTVEGTSNPNLYWYRQAAGRGLQLLFYSVGIGQISSEVPQNLSASRPQDRQFILSSKKLLLSDSGFYLCAWSLASGRAGPDTQYFGPGTRLTVL.

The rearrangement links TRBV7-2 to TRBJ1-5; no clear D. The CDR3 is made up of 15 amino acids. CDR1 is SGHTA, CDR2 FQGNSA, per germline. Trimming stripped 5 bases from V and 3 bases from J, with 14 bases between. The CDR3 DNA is TGTGCCAGCAGCATGACAACGGGGTACAATCAGCCCCAGCATTTT. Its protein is CASSMTTGYNQPQHF.

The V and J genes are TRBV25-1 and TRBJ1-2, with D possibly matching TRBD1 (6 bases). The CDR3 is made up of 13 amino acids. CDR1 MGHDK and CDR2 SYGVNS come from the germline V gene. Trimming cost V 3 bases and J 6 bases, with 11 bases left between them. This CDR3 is CASSELRGDGYTF. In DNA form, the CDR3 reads TGTGCCAGCAGTGAGCTCAGGGGAGATGGCTACACCTTC.

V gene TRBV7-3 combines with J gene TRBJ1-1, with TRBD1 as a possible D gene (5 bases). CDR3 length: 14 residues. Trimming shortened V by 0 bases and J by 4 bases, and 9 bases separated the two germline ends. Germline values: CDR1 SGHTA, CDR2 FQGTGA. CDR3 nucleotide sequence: TGTGCCAGCAGCTTAACGGGGGGAGGCACTGAAGCTTTCTTT. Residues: CASSLTGGGTEAFF.

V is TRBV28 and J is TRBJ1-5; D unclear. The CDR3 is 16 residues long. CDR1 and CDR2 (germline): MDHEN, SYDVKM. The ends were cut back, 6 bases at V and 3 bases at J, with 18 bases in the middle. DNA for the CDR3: TGTGCCAGCAGCCCCCGAGGGCAAGGCTTCAATCAGCCCCAGCATTTT. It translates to CASSPRGQGFNQPQHF.

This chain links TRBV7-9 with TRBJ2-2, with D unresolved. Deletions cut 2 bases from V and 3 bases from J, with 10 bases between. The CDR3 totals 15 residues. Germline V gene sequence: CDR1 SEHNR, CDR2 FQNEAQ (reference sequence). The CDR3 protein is CASSLRSRDTGELFF. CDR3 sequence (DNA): TGTGCCAGCAGCTTAAGGTCGCGCGACACCGGGGAGCTGTTTTTT.

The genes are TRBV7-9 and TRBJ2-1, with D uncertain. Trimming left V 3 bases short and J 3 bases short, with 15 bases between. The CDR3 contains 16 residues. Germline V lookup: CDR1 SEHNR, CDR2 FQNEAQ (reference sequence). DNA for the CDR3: TGTGCCAGCAGCTTCTGGGGTGTTGGCGACTACAATGAGCAGTTCTTC. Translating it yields CASSFWGVGDYNEQFF.

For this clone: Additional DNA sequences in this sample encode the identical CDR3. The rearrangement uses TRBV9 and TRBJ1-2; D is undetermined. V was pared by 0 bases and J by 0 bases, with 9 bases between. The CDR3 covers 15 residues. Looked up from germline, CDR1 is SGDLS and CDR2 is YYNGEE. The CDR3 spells CASSVGTASNYGYTF. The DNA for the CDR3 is TGTGCCAGCAGCGTAGGCACAGCTTCTAACTATGGCTACACCTTC. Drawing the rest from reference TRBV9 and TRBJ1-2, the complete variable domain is DSGVTQTPKHLITATGQRVTLRCSPRSGDLSVYWYQQSLDQGLQFLIQYYNGEERAKGNILERFSAQQFPDLHSELNLSSLELGDSALYFCASSVGTASNYGYTFGSGTRLTVV.

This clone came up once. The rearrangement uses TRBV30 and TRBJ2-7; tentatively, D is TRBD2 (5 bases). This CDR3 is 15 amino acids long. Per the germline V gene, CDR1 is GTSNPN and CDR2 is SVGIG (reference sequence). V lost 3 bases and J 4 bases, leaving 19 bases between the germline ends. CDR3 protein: CAWSMPGRKRYEQYF. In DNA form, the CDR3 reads TGTGCCTGGAGCATGCCGGGGAGAAAAAGGTACGAGCAGTACTTC.